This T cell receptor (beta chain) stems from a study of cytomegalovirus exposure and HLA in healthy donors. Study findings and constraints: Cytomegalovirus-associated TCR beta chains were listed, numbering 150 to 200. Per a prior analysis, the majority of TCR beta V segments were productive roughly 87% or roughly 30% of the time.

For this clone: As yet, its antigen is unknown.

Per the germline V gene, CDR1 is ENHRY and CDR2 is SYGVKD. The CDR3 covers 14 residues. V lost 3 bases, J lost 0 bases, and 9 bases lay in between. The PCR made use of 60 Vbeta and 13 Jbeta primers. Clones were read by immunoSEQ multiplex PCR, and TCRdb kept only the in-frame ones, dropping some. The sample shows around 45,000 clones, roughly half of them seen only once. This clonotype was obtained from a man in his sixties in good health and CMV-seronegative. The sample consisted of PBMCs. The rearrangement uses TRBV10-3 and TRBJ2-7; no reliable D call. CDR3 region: CAISDRLDSYEQYF. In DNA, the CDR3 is TGTGCCATCAGTGACAGACTCGACTCCTACGAGCAGTACTTC.